This T cell receptor beta chain came from a study of blood T cell repertoires in COVID-19. About the research overall: Samples of COVID-19 (acute and convalescent) were obtained from the United States, Italy and Spain.

The Seattle patients, enrolled during active infection, were followed longitudinally. The V gene end was trimmed by 5 bases and the J gene end by 8 bases; junction bases not matched to a gene: 10. Germline V gene lookup returns CDR1 SGHNT and CDR2 YYREEE (reference sequence). This CDR3 contains 15 residues. This table comes from immunoSEQ multiplex PCR, and its TCRdb copy is limited to in-frame clones, with some not included. The table records over 150,000 clones, around four fifths of them present only once. The source material was peripheral blood. The chain recombines TRBV5-4 with TRBJ1-4; 9 nucleotides line up with TRBD1. This clonotype was obtained from a woman older than 75 with COVID-19, enrolled during active disease. This CDR3 reads CASSSGTGRGEKLFF. Here the CDR3 DNA reads TGTGCCAGCAGTTCCGGGACAGGGAGAGGAGAAAAACTGTTTTTT.